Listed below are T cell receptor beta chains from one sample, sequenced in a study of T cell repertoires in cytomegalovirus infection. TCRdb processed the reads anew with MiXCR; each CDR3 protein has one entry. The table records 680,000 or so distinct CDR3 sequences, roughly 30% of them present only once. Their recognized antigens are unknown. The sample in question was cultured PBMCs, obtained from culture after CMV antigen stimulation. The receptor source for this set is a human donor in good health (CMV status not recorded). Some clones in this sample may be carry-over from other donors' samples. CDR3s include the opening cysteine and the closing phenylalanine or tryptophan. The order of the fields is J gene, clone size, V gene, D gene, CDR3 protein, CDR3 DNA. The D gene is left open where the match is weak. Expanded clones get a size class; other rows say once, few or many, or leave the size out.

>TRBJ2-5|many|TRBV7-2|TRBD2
CASSSPGTSGRETQYF
TGTGCCAGCAGTAGCCCCGGGACTAGCGGGAGAGAGACCCAGTACTTC
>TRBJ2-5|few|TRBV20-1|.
CSATRDLKGTQYF
TGCAGTGCTACCCGGGACTTGAAAGGAACCCAGTACTTC
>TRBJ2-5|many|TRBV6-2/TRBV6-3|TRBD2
CASSPHSGLADQETQYF
TGTGCCAGCAGCCCTCATAGCGGCCTAGCGGATCAAGAGACCCAGTACTTC
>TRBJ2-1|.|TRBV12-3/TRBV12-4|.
CASSLEIWGNEQFF
TGTGCCAGCAGTTTAGAGATTTGGGGTAATGAGCAGTTCTTC
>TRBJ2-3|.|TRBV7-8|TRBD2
CASSLLGLGSEDTQYF
TGTGCCAGCAGCTTATTAGGACTAGGATCTGAAGATACGCAGTATTTT
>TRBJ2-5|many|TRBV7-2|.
CASSLTVYQETQYF
TGTGCCAGCAGCTTAACTGTGTACCAAGAGACCCAGTACTTC
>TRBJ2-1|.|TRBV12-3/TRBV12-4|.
CASAASVGTPYF
TGTGCCAGCGCCGCGTCAGTGGGGACTCCCTACTTC
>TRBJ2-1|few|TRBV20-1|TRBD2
CSASGGSSYNEQFF
TGCAGTGCTAGCGGGGGGAGCTCCTACAATGAGCAGTTCTTC
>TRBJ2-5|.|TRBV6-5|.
CASQPRGLGKTQYF
TGTGCCAGTCAACCGCGCGGGTTGGGGAAGACCCAGTACTTC
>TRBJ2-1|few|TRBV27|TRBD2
CASSTAHSTSGRRNEQFF
TGTGCCAGCAGCACGGCCCATTCCACTAGCGGGAGGCGCAATGAGCAGTTCTTC
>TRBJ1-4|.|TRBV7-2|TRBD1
CASSSGTTGGGGEKLFF
TGTGCCAGCAGCTCGGGGACGACAGGGGGCGGCGGCGAGAAACTGTTTTTT
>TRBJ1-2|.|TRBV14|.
CASSQDGPGYPTGGYTF
TGTGCCAGCAGCCAAGATGGACCGGGCTACCCTACGGGAGGCTACACCTTC
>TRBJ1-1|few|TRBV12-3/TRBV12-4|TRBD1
CASSWAPPGQVSPEAFF
TGTGCCAGCAGTTGGGCCCCACCGGGACAGGTATCACCTGAAGCTTTCTTT
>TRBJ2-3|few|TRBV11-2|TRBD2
CASSFGGSSPDTQYF
TGTGCCAGCAGCTTCGGCGGGAGCTCCCCAGATACGCAGTATTTT
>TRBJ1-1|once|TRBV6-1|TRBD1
CASSEARRTGGITEAFF
TGTGCCAGCAGTGAAGCCCGAAGGACAGGGGGCATCACTGAAGCTTTCTTT
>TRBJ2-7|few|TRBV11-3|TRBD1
CASSSPGQPYEQYF
TGTGCCAGCAGCTCTCCGGGACAGCCTTACGAGCAGTACTTC
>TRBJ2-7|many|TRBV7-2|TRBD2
CASSLSGRVSEQYF
TGTGCCAGCAGCCTTAGCGGGAGAGTCTCCGAGCAGTACTTC
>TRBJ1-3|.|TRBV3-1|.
CASRSQGSNLYF
TGTGCCAGCAGGAGCCAAGGTAGTAACCTGTATTTT
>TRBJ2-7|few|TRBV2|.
CASTEELLPYEQYF
TGTGCCAGCACCGAGGAACTTCTTCCCTACGAGCAGTACTTC
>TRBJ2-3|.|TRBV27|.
CASSAAGTMTVYTQYF
TGTGCCAGCAGTGCCGCAGGGACCATGACGGTATATACGCAGTATTTT
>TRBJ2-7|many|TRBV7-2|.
CASSLEGGGGSYEQYF
TGTGCCAGCAGCCTCGAAGGGGGCGGGGGGTCCTACGAGCAGTACTTC
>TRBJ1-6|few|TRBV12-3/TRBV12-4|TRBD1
CASSGWTGRNSPLHF
TGTGCCAGCAGCGGATGGACAGGGAGAAATTCACCCCTCCACTTT
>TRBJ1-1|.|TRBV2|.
CASSGMVNTEAFF
TGTGCCAGCAGTGGGATGGTGAACACTGAAGCTTTCTTT
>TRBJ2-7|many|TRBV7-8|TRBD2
CASSPGRTSASYEQYF
TGTGCCAGCAGCCCAGGCCGGACTAGCGCGTCCTACGAGCAGTACTTC
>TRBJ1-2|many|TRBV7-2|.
CASSFSRGRYGYTF
TGTGCCAGCAGCTTCTCCCGGGGGCGGTATGGCTACACCTTC
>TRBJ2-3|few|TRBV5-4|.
CASSLPGVTDTQYF
TGTGCCAGCAGCTTGCCAGGGGTAACAGATACGCAGTATTTT
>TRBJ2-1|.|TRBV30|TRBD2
CAWSVGASGRNEQFF
TGTGCCTGGAGTGTAGGTGCTAGCGGGAGAAACGAGCAGTTCTTC
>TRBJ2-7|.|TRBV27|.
CASSLGQAFKQYF
TGTGCCAGCAGTTTAGGGCAGGCATTTAAGCAGTACTTC
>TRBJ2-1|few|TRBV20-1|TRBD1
CSARDYQQGAYNEQFF
TGCAGTGCTAGAGATTATCAACAGGGGGCCTACAATGAGCAGTTCTTC